Detailed here is one TCR beta chain. What it recognizes is unknown. V lost 6 bases, J lost 2 bases, and 4 bases stayed unmatched. Germline lookup yields CDR1 LNHDA and CDR2 SQIVND (reference sequence). The CDR3 runs to 14 residues. The data are from a study of OX40 agonist ivuxolimab in advanced cancers. Whole-study context: As their treatment, patients were administered ivuxolimab, an agonistic anti-OX40 (CD134) antibody. Patients were 82.7% male with ages roughly 23 to 90, mean 60. Whole-study findings and limits: Both blood CD4+ and CD8+ T cells showed clonal growth by week 6 at 0.1 to 3.0 mg/kg. Those patients achieving a partial response at 0.1-3.0 mg/kg showed among the lowest clonal expansion.

Data came from immunoSEQ multiplex PCR; TCRdb stores just in-frame clones and leaves some out. Among around 67,000 clones listed, about four fifths were seen once. The TCR was taken from an adult with an advanced solid tumor such as melanoma, head and neck, liver or kidney cancer. The material sequenced was CD4+ or CD8+ T cells sorted from blood, taken in a trial of the OX40 agonist ivuxolimab. This chain uses TRBV19 with TRBJ1-2, with 9 bases identical to TRBD1. In nucleotides, the CDR3 is TGTGCCAGTAGGCGGACAGGGGAAAACTATGGCTACACCTTC. It yields the protein CASRRTGENYGYTF. The full variable domain, in which reference TRBV19 and TRBJ1-2 provide the parts outside the CDR3, is DGGITQSPKYLFRKEGQNVTLSCEQNLNHDAMYWYRQDPGQGLRLIYYSQIVNDFQKGDIAEGYSVSREKKESFPLTVTSAQKNPTAFYLCASRRTGENYGYTFGSGTRLTVV.